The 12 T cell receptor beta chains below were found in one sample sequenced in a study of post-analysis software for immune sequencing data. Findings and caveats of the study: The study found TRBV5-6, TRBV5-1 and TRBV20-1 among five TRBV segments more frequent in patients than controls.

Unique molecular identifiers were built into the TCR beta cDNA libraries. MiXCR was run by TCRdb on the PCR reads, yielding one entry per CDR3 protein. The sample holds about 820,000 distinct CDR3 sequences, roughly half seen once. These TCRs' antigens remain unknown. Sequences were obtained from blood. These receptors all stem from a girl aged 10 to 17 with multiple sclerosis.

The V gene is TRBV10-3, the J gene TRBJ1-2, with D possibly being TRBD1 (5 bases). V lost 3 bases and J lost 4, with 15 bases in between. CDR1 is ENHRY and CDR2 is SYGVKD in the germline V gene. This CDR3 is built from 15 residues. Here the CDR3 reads CAISDMAGQIYGYTF. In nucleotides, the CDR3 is TGTGCCATCAGTGACATGGCAGGGCAAATCTATGGCTACACCTTC.

CDR3 in amino acids: CATSGGTATSEAFF. The CDR3 DNA sequence: TGTGCCACCAGCGGAGGGACAGCCACCTCTGAAGCTTTCTTT. V and J are TRBV15 and TRBJ1-1, with TRBD1 matching over 7 bases. The CDR3 has 14 amino acids. V shed 5 bases, J shed 6 bases, and the junction held 9 bases outside the gene matches. Germline values: CDR1 LNHNV, CDR2 YYDKDF (reference sequence).

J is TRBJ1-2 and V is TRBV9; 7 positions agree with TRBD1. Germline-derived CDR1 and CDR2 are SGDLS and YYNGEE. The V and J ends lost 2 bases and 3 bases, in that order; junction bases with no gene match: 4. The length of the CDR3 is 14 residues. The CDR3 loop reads CASSVTGVDYGYTF. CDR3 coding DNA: TGTGCCAGCAGCGTTACAGGGGTCGACTATGGCTACACCTTC.

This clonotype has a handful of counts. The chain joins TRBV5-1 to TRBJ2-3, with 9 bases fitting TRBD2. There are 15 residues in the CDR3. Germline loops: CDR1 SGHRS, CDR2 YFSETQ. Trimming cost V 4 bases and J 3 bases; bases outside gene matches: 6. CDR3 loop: CASSDVAGVTDTQYF. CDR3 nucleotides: TGCGCCAGCAGCGATGTAGCGGGAGTAACAGATACGCAGTATTTT.

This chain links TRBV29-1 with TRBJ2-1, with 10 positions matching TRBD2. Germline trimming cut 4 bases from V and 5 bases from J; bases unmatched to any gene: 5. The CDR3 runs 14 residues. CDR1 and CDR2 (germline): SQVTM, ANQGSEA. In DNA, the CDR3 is TGCAGCGTTGGGGGACTAGCGAGGCACAATGAGCAGTTCTTC. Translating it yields CSVGGLARHNEQFF.

The DNA for the CDR3 is TGTGCCAGCAGCTTAGAGTTTCAGCTCACCGGGGAGCTGTTTTTT. Translating it yields CASSLEFQLTGELFF. The chain employs TRBV7-6 and TRBJ2-2; no definite D call. V gave up 1 base and J gave up 4 bases, with 10 bases separating them. CDR1 is SGHVS and CDR2 is FNYEAQ in the germline V gene. This CDR3 is 15 amino acids long. Complete variable domain (other parts from reference TRBV7-6 and TRBJ2-2): GAGVSQSPRYKVTKRGQDVALRCDPISGHVSLYWYRQALGQGPEFLTYFNYEAQQDKSGLPNDRFSAERPEGSISTLTIQRTEQRDSAMYRCASSLEFQLTGELFFGEGSRLTVL.

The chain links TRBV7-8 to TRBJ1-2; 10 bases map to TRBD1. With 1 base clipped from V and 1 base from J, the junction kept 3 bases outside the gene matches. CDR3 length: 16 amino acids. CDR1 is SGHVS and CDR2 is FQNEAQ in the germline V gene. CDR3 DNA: TGTGCCAGCAGCTTAGGGGGACAGGGGAATAACTATGGCTACACCTTC. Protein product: CASSLGGQGNNYGYTF.

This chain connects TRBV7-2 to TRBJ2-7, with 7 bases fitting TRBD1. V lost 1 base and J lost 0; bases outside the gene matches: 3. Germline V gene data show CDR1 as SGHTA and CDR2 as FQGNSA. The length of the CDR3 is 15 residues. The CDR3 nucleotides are TGTGCCAGCAGCTTAGAGGGACAGCTCTCCTACGAGCAGTACTTC. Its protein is CASSLEGQLSYEQYF.

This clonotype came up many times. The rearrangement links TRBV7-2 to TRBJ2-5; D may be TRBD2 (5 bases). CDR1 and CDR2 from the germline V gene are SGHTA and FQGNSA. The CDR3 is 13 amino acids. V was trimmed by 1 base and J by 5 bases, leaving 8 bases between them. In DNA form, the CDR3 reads TGTGCCAGCAGCTTAGTACGCGGGGAGACCCAGTACTTC. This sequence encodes CASSLVRGETQYF.

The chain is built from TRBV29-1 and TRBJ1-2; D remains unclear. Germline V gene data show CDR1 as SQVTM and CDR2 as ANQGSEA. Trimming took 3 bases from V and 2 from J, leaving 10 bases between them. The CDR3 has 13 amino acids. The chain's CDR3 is CSVDSAGNYGYTF. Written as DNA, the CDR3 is TGCAGCGTTGATTCGGCCGGAAACTATGGCTACACCTTC.

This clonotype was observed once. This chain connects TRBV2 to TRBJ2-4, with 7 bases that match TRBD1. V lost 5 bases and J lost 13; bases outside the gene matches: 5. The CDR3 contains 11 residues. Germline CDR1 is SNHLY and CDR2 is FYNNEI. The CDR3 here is CASSHRGLQYF. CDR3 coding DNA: TGTGCCAGCAGTCACAGGGGTTTGCAGTACTTC.

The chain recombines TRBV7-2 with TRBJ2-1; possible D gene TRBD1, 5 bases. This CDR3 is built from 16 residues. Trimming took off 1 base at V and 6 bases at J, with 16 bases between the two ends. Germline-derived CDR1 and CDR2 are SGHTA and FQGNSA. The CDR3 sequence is CASSLGEHLGRNEQFF. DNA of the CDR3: TGTGCCAGCAGCTTAGGAGAACATCTGGGGCGCAATGAGCAGTTCTTC.